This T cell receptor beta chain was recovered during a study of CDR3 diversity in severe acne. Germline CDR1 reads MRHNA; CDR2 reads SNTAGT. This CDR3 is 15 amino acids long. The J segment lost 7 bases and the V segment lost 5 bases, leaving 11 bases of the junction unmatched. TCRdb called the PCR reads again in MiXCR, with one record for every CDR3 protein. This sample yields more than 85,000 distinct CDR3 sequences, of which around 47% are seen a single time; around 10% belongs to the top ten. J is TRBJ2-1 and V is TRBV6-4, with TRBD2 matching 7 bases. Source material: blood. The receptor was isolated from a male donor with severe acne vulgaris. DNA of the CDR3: TGTGCCAGCAGTAGTGGCGCGGGAGCTGGTAATGAGCAGTTCTTC. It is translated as CASSSGAGAGNEQFF.